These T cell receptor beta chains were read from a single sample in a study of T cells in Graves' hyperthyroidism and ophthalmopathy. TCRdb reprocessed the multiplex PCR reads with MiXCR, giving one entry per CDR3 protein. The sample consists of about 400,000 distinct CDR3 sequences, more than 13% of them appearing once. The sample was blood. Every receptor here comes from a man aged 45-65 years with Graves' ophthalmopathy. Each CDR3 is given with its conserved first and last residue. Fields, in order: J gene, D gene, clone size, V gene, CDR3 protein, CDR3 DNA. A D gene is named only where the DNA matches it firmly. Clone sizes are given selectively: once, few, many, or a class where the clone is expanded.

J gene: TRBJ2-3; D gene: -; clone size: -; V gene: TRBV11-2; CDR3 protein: CASSTIPLLTDTQYF; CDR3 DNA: TGTGCCAGCAGTACAATCCCTCTCCTCACAGATACGCAGTATTTT
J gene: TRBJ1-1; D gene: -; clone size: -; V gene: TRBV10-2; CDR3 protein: CASSESGWGAEAFF; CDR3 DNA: TGCGCCAGCAGTGAGTCAGGTTGGGGCGCTGAAGCTTTCTTT
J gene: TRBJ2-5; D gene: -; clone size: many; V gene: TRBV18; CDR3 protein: CASSPLWQTGTSQETQYF; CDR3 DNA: TGTGCCAGCTCACCACTCTGGCAGACAGGGACTAGCCAAGAGACCCAGTACTTC
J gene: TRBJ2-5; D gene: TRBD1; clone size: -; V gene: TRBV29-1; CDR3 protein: CSVGTRDSKDF; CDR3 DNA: TGCAGCGTTGGGACCCGGGACAGTAAAGACTTC
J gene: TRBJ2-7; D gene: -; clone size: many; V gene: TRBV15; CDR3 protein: CATSRDSYEQYF; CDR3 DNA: TGTGCCACCAGCAGAGATAGCTACGAGCAGTACTTC
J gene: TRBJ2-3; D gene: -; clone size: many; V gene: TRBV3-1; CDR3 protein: CASSQRLDTQYF; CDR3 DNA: TGTGCCAGCAGCCAGAGATTGGATACGCAGTATTTT
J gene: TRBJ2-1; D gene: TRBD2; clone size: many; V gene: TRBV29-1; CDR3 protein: CSVSRGSGDSGEQFF; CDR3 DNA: TGCAGCGTTTCGAGAGGTAGCGGGGACTCGGGTGAGCAGTTCTTC
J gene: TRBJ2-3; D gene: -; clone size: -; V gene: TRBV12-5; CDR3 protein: CASGSDREGQDTQYF; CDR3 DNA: TGTGCTAGTGGTTCGGACAGGGAGGGGCAAGATACGCAGTATTTT
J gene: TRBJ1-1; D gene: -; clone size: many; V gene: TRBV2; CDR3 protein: CASSERGGLNTEAFF; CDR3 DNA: TGTGCCAGCAGTGAACGGGGGGGATTGAACACTGAAGCTTTCTTT
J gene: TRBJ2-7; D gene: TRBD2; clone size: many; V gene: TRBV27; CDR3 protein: CASILGVKRPGLATYEQYF; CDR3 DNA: TGTGCCAGCATCCTAGGAGTTAAACGACCGGGACTAGCAACTTACGAGCAGTACTTC
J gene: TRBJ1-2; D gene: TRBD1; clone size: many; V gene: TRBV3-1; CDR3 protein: CASSQGDRGHGYTF; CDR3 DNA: TGTGCCAGCAGCCAAGGGGACAGGGGGCATGGCTACACCTTC
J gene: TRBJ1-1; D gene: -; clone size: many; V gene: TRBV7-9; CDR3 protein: CASSLSGSYTEAFF; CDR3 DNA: TGTGCCAGCAGCTTGTCCGGGTCCTACACTGAAGCTTTCTTT
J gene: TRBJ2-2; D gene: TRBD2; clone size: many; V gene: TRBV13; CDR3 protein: CASSVGLAVNTGELFF; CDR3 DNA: TGTGCCAGCAGCGTGGGACTAGCCGTTAACACCGGGGAGCTGTTTTTT
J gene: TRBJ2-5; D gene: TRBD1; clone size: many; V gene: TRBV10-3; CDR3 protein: CAIRAQGTAPQKETQYF; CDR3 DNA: TGTGCCATCAGAGCCCAGGGGACAGCTCCTCAAAAAGAGACCCAGTACTTC
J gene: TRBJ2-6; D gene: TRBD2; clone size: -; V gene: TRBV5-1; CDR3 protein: CASSSTSGRAGANVLTF; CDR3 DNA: TGCGCCAGCAGCTCGACTAGCGGGAGGGCTGGGGCCAACGTCCTGACTTTC